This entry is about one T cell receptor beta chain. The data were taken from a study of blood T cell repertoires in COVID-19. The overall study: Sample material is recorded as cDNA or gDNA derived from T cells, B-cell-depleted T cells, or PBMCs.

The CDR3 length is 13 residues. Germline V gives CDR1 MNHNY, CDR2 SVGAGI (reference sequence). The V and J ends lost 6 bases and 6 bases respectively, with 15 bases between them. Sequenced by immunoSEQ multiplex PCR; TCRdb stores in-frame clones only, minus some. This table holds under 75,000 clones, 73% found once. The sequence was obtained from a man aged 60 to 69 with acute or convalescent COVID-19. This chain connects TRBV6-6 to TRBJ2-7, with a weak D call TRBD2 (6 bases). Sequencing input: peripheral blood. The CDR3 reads CASSQNSEGEQYF. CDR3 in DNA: TGTGCCAGCAGCCAAAATTCGGAGGGCGAGCAGTACTTC.